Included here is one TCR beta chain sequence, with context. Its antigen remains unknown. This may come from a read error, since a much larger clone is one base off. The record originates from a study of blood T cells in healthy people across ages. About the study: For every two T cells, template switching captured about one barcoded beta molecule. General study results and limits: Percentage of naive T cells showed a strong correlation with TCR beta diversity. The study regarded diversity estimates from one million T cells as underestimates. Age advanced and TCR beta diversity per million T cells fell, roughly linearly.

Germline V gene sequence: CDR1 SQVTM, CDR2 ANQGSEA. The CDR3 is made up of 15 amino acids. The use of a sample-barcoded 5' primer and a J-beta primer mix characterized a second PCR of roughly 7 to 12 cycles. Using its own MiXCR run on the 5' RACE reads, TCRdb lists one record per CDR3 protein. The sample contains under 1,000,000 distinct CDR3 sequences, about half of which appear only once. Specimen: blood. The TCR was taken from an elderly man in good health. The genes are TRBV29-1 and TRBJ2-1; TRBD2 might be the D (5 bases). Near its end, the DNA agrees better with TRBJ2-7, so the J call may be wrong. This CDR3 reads CSVEGRAASYNEQYF. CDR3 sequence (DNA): TGCAGCGTTGAAGGGCGAGCGGCGTCCTACAATGAGCAGTACTTC.